This T cell receptor beta chain comes out of a study of blood T cell repertoires in COVID-19. Across the study: Whether acute or convalescent, the COVID-19 samples came from the United States, Italy and Spain. From T cells, B-cell-depleted T cells, or PBMCs came the material, which was cDNA or gDNA.

This CDR3 is built from 11 residues. Germline assignment: CDR1 MDHEN and CDR2 SYDVKM. Trimming took off 7 bases at V and 6 bases at J, with 9 bases between the two ends. Study processing details: Reference gene primer amplification gave nucleated cell count estimates. Clones were sequenced by immunoSEQ multiplex PCR, and TCRdb holds only the in-frame ones, with some missing. Clonal size and the V and J genes are those of that table, whereas D and trimming came from the DNA. The table records about 240,000 clones, 80% to 90% of them present only once. The sequenced sample consisted of peripheral blood. The TCR comes from a man in his sixties with acute or convalescent COVID-19. V usage is TRBV28 and J usage is TRBJ1-2, with D unclear. CDR3 sequence: CASNARDGYTF. In nucleotides, the CDR3 is TGTGCCAGCAATGCGAGGGATGGCTACACCTTC.